One sample yielded the 6 T cell receptor beta chains listed below, sequenced in a study of molecular identifiers for immune sequencing clone quantification. TCRdb re-called the PCR reads with MiXCR, one entry per CDR3 protein. The sample includes about 86,000 distinct CDR3 sequences, nearly 25% of them seen just once. Sample: naive CD8+ T cells from blood, with Jurkat cell RNA spiked in. Subset described: FACS-sorted CD8+CD4-CCR7+CD45RA+ naive T cells. Source of these receptors: a human donor in good health. Some libraries in this study had Jurkat cell RNA spiked in.

Ten or more counts support this clonotype. This chain connects TRBV20-1 to TRBJ2-3; 13 bases fit TRBD2. The CDR3 length is 20 residues. Germline-derived CDR1 and CDR2 are DFQATT and SNEGSKA (reference sequence). The V and J ends lost 4 bases and 0 bases, in that order; junction bases with no gene match: 16. The CDR3 spells CSATPPGTSGTGRSTDTQYF. The CDR3 DNA follows: TGCAGTGCTACCCCGCCGGGGACTAGCGGGACGGGAAGGAGCACAGATACGCAGTATTTT.

Turning to this clonotype: A single base separates this from a much larger clone, so it may be a read error. This sequence joins TRBV28 and TRBJ2-7; weak D call: TRBD2 (5 bases). The CDR3 is 11 residues long. Germline V gives CDR1 MDHEN, CDR2 SYDVKM. The CDR3 spells CAGSGSLEQYF. CDR3 nucleotides: TGTGCCGGCAGTGGGAGCCTGGAGCAGTACTTC.

The table lists this clonotype with many counts. This chain joins TRBV20-1 and TRBJ2-7; TRBD1 matches 9 bases. From germline, CDR1 is DFQATT and CDR2 SNEGSKA (reference sequence). The CDR3 covers 15 residues. With V trimmed by 2 bases and J by 7 bases, 12 bases remained unmatched. The CDR3 nucleotides read TGCAGTGCTAGAAACCGGGACAGGGATCTTTTTGAGCAGTACTTC. Its protein product is CSARNRDRDLFEQYF.

A few counts support this clonotype. The V call is TRBV20-1, the J call TRBJ2-1; 9 nucleotides line up with TRBD2. Germline CDR1 DFQATT, CDR2 SNEGSKA (reference sequence). The CDR3 is 16 residues long. The ends lost 6 bases at V and 9 bases at J; junction bases unmatched: 18. CDR3 bases: TGCAGTGCGCTAATTCGAAGCGGGGGGTGGGGCAGTGAGCAGTTCTTC. Encoded protein: CSALIRSGGWGSEQFF.

The V call is TRBV19, the J call TRBJ2-5; 8 bases are a match to TRBD2. V lost 3 bases to trimming and J lost 5 bases; unmatched junction nucleotides: 8. The CDR3 has 15 amino acids. Germline CDR1 is LNHDA and CDR2 is SQIVND (reference sequence). DNA for the CDR3: TGTGCCAGTAGTATTATGGCGGGAGGACAGGAGACCCAGTACTTC. Protein product: CASSIMAGGQETQYF.

The chain employs TRBV9 and TRBJ2-6; 10 nucleotides line up with TRBD2. The ends lost 3 bases at V and 6 bases at J; junction bases unmatched: 12. The CDR3 runs 18 residues. Germline CDR1 reads SGDLS; CDR2 reads YYNGEE. For the CDR3, the DNA is TGTGCCAGCAGCGAGACCGGGACTAGCGCACTTTCGGCCAACGTCCTGACTTTC. Amino acid sequence: CASSETGTSALSANVLTF.